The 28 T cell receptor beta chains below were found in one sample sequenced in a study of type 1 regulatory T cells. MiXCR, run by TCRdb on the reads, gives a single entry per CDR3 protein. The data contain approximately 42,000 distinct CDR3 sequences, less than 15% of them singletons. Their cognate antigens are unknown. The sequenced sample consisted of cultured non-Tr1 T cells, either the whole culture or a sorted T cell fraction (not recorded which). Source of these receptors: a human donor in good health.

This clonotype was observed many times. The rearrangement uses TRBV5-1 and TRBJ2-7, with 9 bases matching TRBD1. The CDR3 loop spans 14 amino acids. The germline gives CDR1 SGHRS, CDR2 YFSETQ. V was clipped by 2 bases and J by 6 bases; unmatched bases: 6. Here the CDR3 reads CASSFGTGRTEQYF. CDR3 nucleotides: TGCGCCAGCAGCTTCGGGACAGGGAGGACCGAGCAGTACTTC.

CDR3 amino acids: CSARETGASTEAFF. The CDR3, as DNA: TGCAGTGCTAGAGAAACAGGGGCCAGCACTGAAGCTTTCTTT. V is TRBV20-1 and J is TRBJ1-1; TRBD1 aligns across 7 bases. Germline values: CDR1 DFQATT, CDR2 SNEGSKA (reference sequence). This CDR3 has 14 amino acids. V lost 0 bases to trimming and J lost 4 bases; unmatched junction nucleotides: 5.

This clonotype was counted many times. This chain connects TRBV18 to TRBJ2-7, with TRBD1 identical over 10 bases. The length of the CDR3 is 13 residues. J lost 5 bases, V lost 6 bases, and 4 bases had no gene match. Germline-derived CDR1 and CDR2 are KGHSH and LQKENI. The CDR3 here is CASSPGQGDEQYF. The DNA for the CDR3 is TGTGCCAGCTCCCCCGGACAGGGGGACGAGCAGTACTTC.

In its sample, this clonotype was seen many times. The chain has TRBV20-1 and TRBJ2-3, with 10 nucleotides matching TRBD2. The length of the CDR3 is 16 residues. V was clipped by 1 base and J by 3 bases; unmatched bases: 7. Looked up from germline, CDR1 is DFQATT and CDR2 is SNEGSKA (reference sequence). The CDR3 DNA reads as TGCAGTGCTAGAGGGGGAGCGGGAGGGCGGACAGATACGCAGTATTTT. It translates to CSARGGAGGRTDTQYF.

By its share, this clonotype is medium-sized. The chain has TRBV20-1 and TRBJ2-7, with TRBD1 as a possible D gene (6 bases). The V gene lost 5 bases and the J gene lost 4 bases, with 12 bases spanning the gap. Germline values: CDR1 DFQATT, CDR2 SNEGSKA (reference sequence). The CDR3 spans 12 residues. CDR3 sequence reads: CSARQDTYEQYF. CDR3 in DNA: TGCAGTGCTCGACAGGATACGTACGAGCAGTACTTC.

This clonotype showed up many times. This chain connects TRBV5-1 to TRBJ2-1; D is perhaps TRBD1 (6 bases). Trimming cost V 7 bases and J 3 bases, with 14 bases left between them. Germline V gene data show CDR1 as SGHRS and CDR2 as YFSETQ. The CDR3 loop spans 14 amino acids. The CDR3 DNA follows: TGCGCCAGCGGCCCCCCGGACAGCTACAATGAGCAGTTCTTC. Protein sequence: CASGPPDSYNEQFF.

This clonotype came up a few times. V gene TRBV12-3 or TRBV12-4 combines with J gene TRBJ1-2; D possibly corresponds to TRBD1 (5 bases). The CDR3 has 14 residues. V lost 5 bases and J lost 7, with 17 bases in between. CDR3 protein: CASSAYPSGIGYTF. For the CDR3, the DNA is TGTGCCAGCAGTGCCTACCCCTCAGGGATTGGCTACACCTTC.

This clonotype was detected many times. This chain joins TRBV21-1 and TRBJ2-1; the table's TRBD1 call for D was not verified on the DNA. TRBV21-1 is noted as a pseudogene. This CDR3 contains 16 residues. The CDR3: CASSKAGQGVDNEQFF. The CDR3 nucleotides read TGTGCCAGCAGCAAAGCGGGACAGGGGGTGGATAATGAGCAGTTCTTC.

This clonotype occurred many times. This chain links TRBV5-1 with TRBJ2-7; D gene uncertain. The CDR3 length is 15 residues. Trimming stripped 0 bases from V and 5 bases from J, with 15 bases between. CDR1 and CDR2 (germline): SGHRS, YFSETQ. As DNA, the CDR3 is TGCGCCAGCAGCTTGGACCCCACGTCGATCGACGAGCAGTACTTC. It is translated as CASSLDPTSIDEQYF.

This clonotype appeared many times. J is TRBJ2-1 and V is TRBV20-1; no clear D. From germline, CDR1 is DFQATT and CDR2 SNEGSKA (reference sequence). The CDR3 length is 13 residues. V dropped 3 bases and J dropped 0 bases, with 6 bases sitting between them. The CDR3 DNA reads TGCAGTGCTAGGGAGATCTCCTACAATGAGCAGTTCTTC. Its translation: CSAREISYNEQFF.

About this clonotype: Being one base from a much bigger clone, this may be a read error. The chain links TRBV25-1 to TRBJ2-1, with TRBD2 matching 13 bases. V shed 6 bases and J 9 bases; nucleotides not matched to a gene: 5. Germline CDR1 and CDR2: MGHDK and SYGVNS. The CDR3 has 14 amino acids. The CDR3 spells CASSLGLAGSEQFF. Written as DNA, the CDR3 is TGTGCCAGCAGCCTGGGACTAGCGGGAAGTGAGCAGTTCTTC.

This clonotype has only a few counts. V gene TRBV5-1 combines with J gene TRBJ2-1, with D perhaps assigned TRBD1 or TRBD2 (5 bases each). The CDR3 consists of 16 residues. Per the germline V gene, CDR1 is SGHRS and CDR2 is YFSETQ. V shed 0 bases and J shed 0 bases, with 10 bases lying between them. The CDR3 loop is CASSLGGSASYNEQFF. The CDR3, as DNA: TGCGCCAGCAGCTTGGGGGGGTCCGCCTCCTACAATGAGCAGTTCTTC.

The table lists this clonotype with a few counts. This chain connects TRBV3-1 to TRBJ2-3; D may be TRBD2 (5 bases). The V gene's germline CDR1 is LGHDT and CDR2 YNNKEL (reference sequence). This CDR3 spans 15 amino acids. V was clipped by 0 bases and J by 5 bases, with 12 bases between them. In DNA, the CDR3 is TGTGCCAGCAGCCAAGATTCTGCTAGCCGAGATACGCAGTATTTT. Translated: CASSQDSASRDTQYF.

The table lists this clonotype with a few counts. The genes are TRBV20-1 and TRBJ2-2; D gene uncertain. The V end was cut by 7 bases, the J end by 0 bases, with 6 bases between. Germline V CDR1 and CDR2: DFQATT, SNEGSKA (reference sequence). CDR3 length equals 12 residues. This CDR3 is CSELANTGELFF. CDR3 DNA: TGCAGTGAACTGGCGAACACCGGGGAGCTGTTTTTT.

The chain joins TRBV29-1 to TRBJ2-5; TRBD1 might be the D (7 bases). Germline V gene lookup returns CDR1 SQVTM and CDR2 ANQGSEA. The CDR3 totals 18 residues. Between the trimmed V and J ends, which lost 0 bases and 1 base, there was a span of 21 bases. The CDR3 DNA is TGCAGCGTTGAAGATTTCGGCGGGACAGTCACACTCCAAGAGACCCAGTACTTC. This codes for CSVEDFGGTVTLQETQYF. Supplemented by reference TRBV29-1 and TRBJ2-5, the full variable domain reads SAVISQKPSRDICQRGTSLTIQCQVDSQVTMMFWYRQQPGQSLTLIATANQGSEATYESGFVIDKFPISRPNLTFSTLTVSNMSPEDSSIYLCSVEDFGGTVTLQETQYFGPGTRLLVL.

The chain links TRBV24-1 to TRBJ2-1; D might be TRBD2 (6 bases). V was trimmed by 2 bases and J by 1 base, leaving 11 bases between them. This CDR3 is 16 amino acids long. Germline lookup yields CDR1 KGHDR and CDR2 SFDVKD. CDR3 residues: CATSDSTTRSYNEQFF. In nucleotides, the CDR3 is TGTGCCACCAGTGATTCGACGACTAGATCCTACAATGAGCAGTTCTTC.

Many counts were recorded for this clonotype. CDR3 nucleotides: TGCGCCAGCGGGGCAGGCACAGATACGCAGTATTTT. Residues: CASGAGTDTQYF. The rearrangement uses TRBV5-1 and TRBJ2-3, with a possible D match to TRBD1 (5 bases). Germline-derived CDR1 and CDR2 are SGHRS and YFSETQ. The CDR3 runs to 12 residues. The germline V and J ends were trimmed by 7 bases and 1 base, with 7 bases remaining between them.

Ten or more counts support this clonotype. The CDR3 DNA sequence: TGTGCCAGCAGTTTATGGAGCGGTAGCTCCTACAATGAGCAGTTCTTC. Translating it yields CASSLWSGSSYNEQFF. This chain links TRBV28 with TRBJ2-1; TRBD2 might be the D (5 bases). The CDR3 sequence is 16 residues long. V was pared by 0 bases and J by 0 bases, with 9 bases between. The germline CDR1 and CDR2 sequences are MDHEN and SYDVKM. Complete variable domain (other parts from reference TRBV28 and TRBJ2-1): DVKVTQSSRYLVKRTGEKVFLECVQDMDHENMFWYRQDPGLGLRLIYFSYDVKMKEKGDIPEGYSVSREKKERFSLILESASTNQTSMYLCASSLWSGSSYNEQFFGPGTRLTVL.

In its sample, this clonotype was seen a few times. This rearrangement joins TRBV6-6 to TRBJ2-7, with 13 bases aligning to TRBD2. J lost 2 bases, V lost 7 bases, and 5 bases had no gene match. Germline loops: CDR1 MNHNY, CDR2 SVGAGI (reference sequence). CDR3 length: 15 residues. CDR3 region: CASNEGLAGTYEQYF. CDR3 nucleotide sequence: TGTGCCAGCAACGAGGGACTAGCGGGGACCTACGAGCAGTACTTC.

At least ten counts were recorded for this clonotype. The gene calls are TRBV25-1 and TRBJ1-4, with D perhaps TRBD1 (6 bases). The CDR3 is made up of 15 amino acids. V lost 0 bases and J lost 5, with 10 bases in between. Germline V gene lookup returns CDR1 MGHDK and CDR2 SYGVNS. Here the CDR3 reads CASSEYLGGNEKLFF. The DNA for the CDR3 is TGTGCCAGCAGTGAATACTTAGGGGGAAATGAAAAACTGTTTTTT.

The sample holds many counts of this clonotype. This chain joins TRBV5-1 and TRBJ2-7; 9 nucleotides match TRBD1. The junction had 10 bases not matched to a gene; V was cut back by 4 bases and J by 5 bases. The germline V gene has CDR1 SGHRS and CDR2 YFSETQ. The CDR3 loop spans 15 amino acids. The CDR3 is CASSTGQGNGDEQYF. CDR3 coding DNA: TGCGCCAGCAGCACCGGACAGGGGAACGGGGACGAGCAGTACTTC.

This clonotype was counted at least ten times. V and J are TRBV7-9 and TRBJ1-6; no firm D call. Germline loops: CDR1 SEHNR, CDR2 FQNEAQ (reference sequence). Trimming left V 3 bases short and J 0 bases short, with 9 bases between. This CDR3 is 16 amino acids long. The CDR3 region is CASSLDGSSYNSPLHF. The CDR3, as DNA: TGTGCCAGCAGCTTGGACGGTAGCTCCTATAATTCACCCCTCCACTTT.

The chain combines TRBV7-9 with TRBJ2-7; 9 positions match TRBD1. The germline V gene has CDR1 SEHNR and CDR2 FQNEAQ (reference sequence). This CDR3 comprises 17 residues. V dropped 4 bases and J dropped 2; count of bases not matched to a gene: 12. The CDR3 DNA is TGTGCCAGCAGCTCCGGACTCCGCCGGGACAGGGCCTACGAGCAGTACTTC. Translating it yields CASSSGLRRDRAYEQYF.

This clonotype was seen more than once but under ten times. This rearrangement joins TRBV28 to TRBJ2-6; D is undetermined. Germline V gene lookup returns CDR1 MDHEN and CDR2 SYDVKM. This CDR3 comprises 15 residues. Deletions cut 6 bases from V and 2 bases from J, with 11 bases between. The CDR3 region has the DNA TGTGCCAGCAGCCGAATAACAGCTGGGGCCAACGTCCTGACTTTC. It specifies CASSRITAGANVLTF.

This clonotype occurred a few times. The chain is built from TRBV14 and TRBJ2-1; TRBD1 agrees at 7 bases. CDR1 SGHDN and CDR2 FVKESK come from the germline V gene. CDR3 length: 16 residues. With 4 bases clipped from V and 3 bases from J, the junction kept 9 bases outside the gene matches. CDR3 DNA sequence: TGTGCCAGCAGCCCCAGTTATGGACAGGTCTACAATGAGCAGTTCTTC. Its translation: CASSPSYGQVYNEQFF.

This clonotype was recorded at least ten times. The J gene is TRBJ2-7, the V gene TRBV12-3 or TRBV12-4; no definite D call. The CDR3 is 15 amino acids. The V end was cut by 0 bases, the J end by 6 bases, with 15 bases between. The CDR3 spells CASSLATSLPREQYF. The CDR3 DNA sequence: TGTGCCAGCAGTTTAGCGACGAGTCTCCCCCGCGAGCAGTACTTC.

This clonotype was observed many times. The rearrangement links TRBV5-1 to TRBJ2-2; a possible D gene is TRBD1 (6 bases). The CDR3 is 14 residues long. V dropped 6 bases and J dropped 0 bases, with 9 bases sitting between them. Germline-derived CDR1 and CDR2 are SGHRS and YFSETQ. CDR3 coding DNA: TGCGCCAGCATGGACAGTCCGAACACCGGGGAGCTGTTTTTT. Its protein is CASMDSPNTGELFF.

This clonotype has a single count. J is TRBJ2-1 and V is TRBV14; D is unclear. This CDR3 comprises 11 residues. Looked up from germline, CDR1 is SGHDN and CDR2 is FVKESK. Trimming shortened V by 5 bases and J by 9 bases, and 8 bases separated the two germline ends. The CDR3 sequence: CASSGRSEQFF. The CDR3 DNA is TGTGCCAGCAGCGGACGTAGTGAGCAGTTCTTC.